Shown below are 3 T cell receptor beta chains from a single sample sequenced in a study of T cells in narcolepsy. Only in-frame clones appear in the TCRdb table, and some are missing; sequencing was by immunoSEQ multiplex PCR. The table has about 25,000 clones, around 85% seen once; the top ten hold approximately 1.3%. The sequencing input was CD45RA- memory CD4+ T cells from PBMCs. These receptors all stem from a human donor with narcolepsy.

The CDR3 sequence: CTIVGGPIGYTF. The CDR3 nucleotides read TGCACCATAGTGGGGGGGCCTATTGGCTACACCTTC. The chain couples TRBV29-1 to TRBJ1-2; a weak D match, TRBD1 (6 bases). CDR1 is SQVTM, CDR2 ANQGSEA, per germline. CDR3 length: 12 residues.

The V gene is TRBV19, the J gene TRBJ1-2, with 9 bases matching TRBD1. The CDR3 totals 16 residues. J lost 7 bases, V lost 3 bases, and 12 bases had no gene match. Per germline, CDR1 LNHDA and CDR2 SQIVND (reference sequence). The CDR3 is CASSIYTGGQGSGYTF. CDR3 coding DNA: TGTGCCAGTAGTATCTACACGGGGGGACAGGGCTCTGGCTACACCTTC.

The rearrangement links TRBV29-1 to TRBJ2-1; D not resolved. The CDR3 is made up of 13 amino acids. Trimming shortened V by 7 bases and J by 9 bases, and 19 bases separated the two germline ends. Germline-derived CDR1 and CDR2 are SQVTM and ANQGSEA. The CDR3 protein is CSAREPASFEQFF. DNA of the CDR3: TGCAGCGCCCGAGAGCCCGCGTCCTTTGAGCAGTTCTTC.